Each of the 8 T cell receptor beta chains below was sequenced from the same sample in a study of CD8 T cells in Susac syndrome. Roughly 0.5 to 1 ug RNA was reverse transcribed with random hexamers. TCRdb fed the immunoSEQ multiplex PCR reads into MiXCR, producing one record per CDR3 protein. The table has about 210,000 distinct CDR3 sequences, about 95% seen once. The sequencing input was CD4+ T cells from PBMCs. The receptors originated from a human donor with multiple sclerosis.

Concerning this clonotype itself: Relative to the germline gene, one junction end is altered; a read error may explain this. This chain links TRBV20-1 with TRBJ2-1; TRBD2 matches 7 bases. CDR3 length: 13 residues. Germline loops: CDR1 DFQATT, CDR2 SNEGSKA (reference sequence). The CDR3 region has the DNA TGCAGTGCTAGAGATGACCGGGACTACCTTGAGAGCTTC. It yields the protein CSARDDRDYLESF.

V and J are TRBV7-9 and TRBJ2-3; TRBD2 matches 11 bases. Germline V gene data show CDR1 as SEHNR and CDR2 as FQNEAQ (reference sequence). V was pared by 4 bases and J by 1 base, with 7 bases of the junction left unmatched. The CDR3 contains 17 residues. The CDR3 loop is CASSSPPGLAGTDTQYF. The CDR3 DNA sequence: TGTGCCAGCAGCTCCCCTCCGGGACTAGCGGGCACAGATACGCAGTATTTT.

This rearrangement joins TRBV5-1 to TRBJ2-5, with D possibly TRBD2 on 5 matching bases. CDR3 length equals 14 residues. V lost 0 bases and J 9 bases, leaving 15 bases between the germline ends. Looked up from germline, CDR1 is SGHRS and CDR2 is YFSETQ. The CDR3 DNA reads as TGCGCCAGCAGCTTGGTTGGTGCCCCGGAGGCCCAGTACTTC. This translates into CASSLVGAPEAQYF.

This CDR3 reads CSALVRQGDYGYTF. Here the CDR3 DNA reads TGCAGTGCTCTTGTAAGACAGGGGGACTATGGCTACACCTTC. J is TRBJ1-2 and V is TRBV20-1; 9 positions match TRBD1. Germline CDR1 DFQATT, CDR2 SNEGSKA (reference sequence). With 5 bases clipped from V and 3 bases from J, the junction kept 7 bases outside the gene matches. There are 14 residues in the CDR3.

This chain joins TRBV3-1 and TRBJ1-1, with 7 positions matching TRBD1. Germline trimming cut 4 bases from V and 1 base from J; bases unmatched to any gene: 3. Looked up from germline, CDR1 is LGHDT and CDR2 is YNNKEL (reference sequence). The CDR3 totals 14 residues. The CDR3 region is CASSRHRGNTEAFF. CDR3 nucleotides: TGTGCCAGCAGCCGCCACAGGGGGAACACTGAAGCTTTCTTT.

This clonotype was seen just once. The chain carries TRBV7-2 and TRBJ2-7; TRBD2 matches 8 bases. The CDR3 spans 14 residues. Germline-derived CDR1 and CDR2 are SGHTA and FQGNSA. Trimming cost V 6 bases and J 5 bases; bases outside gene matches: 9. The CDR3 sequence is CASRLAGGGHEQYF. CDR3 DNA: TGTGCCAGCAGGCTAGCGGGTGGTGGCCACGAGCAGTACTTC. Filled out from reference TRBV7-2 and TRBJ2-7, the complete variable domain reads GAGVSQSPSNKVTEKGKDVELRCDPISGHTALYWYRQSLGQGLEFLIYFQGNSAPDKSGLPSDRFSAERTGGSVSTLTIQRTQQEDSAVYLCASRLAGGGHEQYFGPGTRLTVT.

The chain is built from TRBV29-1 and TRBJ2-1, with D unclear. The CDR3 totals 13 residues. Trimming stripped 5 bases from V and 4 bases from J, with 12 bases between. CDR1 and CDR2 from the germline V gene are SQVTM and ANQGSEA. The CDR3 DNA reads as TGCAGCGTTACCCCCCGATCTTACAATGAGCAGTTCTTC. This gives the protein CSVTPRSYNEQFF.

This rearrangement joins TRBV12-3 or TRBV12-4 to TRBJ2-3, with TRBD2 identical over 12 bases. The CDR3 spans 18 residues. V shed 3 bases and J 2 bases; nucleotides not matched to a gene: 9. The CDR3 sequence is CASSFWASGGEFTDTQYF. CDR3 nucleotides: TGTGCCAGCAGTTTTTGGGCTAGCGGGGGGGAGTTCACAGATACGCAGTATTTT.